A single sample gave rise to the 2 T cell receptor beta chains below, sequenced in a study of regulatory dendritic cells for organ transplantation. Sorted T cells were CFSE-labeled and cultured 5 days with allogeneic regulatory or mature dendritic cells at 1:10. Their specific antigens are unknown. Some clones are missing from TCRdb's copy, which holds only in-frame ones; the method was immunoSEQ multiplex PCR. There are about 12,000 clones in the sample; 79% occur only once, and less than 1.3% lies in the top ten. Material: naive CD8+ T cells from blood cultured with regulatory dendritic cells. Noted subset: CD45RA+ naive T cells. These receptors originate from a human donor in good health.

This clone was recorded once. This chain's CDR3 is CASSSQGVHSNQPQHF. DNA of the CDR3: TGTGCCAGCAGTTCTCAGGGTGTCCATAGCAATCAGCCCCAGCATTTT. The chain is built from TRBV27 and TRBJ1-5; possible D gene TRBD1, 5 bases. Germline V gene data show CDR1 as MNHEY and CDR2 as SMNVEV (reference sequence). The CDR3 loop spans 16 amino acids. Between the trimmed V and J ends, which lost 4 bases and 0 bases, there was a span of 13 bases.

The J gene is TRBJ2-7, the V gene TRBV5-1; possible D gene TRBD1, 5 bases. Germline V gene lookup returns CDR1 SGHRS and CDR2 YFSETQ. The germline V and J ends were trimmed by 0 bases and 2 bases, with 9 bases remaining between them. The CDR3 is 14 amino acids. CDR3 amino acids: CASSLDSRAYEQYF. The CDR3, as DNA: TGCGCCAGCAGCTTGGATAGCAGGGCCTACGAGCAGTACTTC.